This TCR beta chain was found in a study of CD8 T cells in Susac syndrome. Findings and caveats of the study: As acknowledged by the study, its TCR sequencing and HLA analysis included a relatively small number of individuals.

In regard to this clonotype: Its cognate antigen is unknown.

The CDR3 runs 13 residues. V lost 0 bases and J 6 bases, leaving 12 bases between the germline ends. In germline, CDR1 is GTSNPN, CDR2 SVGIG (reference sequence). Random hexamers were used to reverse transcribe 0.5 to 1 ug of RNA. An immunoSEQ multiplex PCR amplified TCR beta CDR3 over 54 Vbeta and 13 Jbeta. TCRdb reprocessed the immunoSEQ multiplex PCR reads via MiXCR and lists one record per CDR3 protein. The table lists a few hundred thousand distinct CDR3 sequences, around 96% of them singletons. TCR beta sequencing was performed on blood CD8+ and CD4+ T cells. CD8+ and CD4+ T cells were negatively isolated; TEMRA cells were FACS-enriched.

The chain couples TRBV30 to TRBJ2-7, with D unresolved. This sequence was found in a human donor with multiple sclerosis. The material sequenced was CD4+ T cells from PBMCs. The CDR3 DNA reads as TGTGCCTGGAGTGTAAACATGGCAGGCGAGCAGTACTTC. This translates into CAWSVNMAGEQYF. Full variable domain (outside the CDR3, taken from reference TRBV30 and TRBJ2-7): SQTIHQWPATLVQPVGSPLSLECTVEGTSNPNLYWYRQAAGRGLQLLFYSVGIGQISSEVPQNLSASRPQDRQFILSSKKLLLSDSGFYLCAWSVNMAGEQYFGPGTRLTVT.